This section outlines one TCR beta chain sequence together with its context. Its antigen is still unknown. This sample was included in a study of T cell responses to AZD1222 COVID-19 vaccine. Study details: Pooled together were second doses at about 4 or about 12 weeks. General study findings and limits: Clonal diversity was possibly underestimated, and white British individuals and females predominated among donors. Repertoires were obtained only post-peak T cell response. Breadth and depth of Spike-specific TCRs rose after two AZD1222 doses.

Assay: immunoSEQ multiplex PCR; the TCRdb copy retains only in-frame clones and omits some. The data contain 84,000 or so clones, roughly nine tenths of them singletons. V lost 10 bases and J lost 5, with 21 bases in between. The CDR3 covers 14 residues. CDR1 SNHLY and CDR2 FYNNEI come from the germline V gene. The chain recombines TRBV2 with TRBJ2-7; the D gene is possibly TRBD2 (7 bases). Sequencing used peripheral blood, obtained on day 0 of AZD1222 vaccination. The sequence came from an adult in good health. The CDR3 sequence is CATAPRGGANEQYF. CDR3 in DNA: TGTGCCACTGCCCCCCGTGGGGGGGCCAACGAGCAGTACTTC.